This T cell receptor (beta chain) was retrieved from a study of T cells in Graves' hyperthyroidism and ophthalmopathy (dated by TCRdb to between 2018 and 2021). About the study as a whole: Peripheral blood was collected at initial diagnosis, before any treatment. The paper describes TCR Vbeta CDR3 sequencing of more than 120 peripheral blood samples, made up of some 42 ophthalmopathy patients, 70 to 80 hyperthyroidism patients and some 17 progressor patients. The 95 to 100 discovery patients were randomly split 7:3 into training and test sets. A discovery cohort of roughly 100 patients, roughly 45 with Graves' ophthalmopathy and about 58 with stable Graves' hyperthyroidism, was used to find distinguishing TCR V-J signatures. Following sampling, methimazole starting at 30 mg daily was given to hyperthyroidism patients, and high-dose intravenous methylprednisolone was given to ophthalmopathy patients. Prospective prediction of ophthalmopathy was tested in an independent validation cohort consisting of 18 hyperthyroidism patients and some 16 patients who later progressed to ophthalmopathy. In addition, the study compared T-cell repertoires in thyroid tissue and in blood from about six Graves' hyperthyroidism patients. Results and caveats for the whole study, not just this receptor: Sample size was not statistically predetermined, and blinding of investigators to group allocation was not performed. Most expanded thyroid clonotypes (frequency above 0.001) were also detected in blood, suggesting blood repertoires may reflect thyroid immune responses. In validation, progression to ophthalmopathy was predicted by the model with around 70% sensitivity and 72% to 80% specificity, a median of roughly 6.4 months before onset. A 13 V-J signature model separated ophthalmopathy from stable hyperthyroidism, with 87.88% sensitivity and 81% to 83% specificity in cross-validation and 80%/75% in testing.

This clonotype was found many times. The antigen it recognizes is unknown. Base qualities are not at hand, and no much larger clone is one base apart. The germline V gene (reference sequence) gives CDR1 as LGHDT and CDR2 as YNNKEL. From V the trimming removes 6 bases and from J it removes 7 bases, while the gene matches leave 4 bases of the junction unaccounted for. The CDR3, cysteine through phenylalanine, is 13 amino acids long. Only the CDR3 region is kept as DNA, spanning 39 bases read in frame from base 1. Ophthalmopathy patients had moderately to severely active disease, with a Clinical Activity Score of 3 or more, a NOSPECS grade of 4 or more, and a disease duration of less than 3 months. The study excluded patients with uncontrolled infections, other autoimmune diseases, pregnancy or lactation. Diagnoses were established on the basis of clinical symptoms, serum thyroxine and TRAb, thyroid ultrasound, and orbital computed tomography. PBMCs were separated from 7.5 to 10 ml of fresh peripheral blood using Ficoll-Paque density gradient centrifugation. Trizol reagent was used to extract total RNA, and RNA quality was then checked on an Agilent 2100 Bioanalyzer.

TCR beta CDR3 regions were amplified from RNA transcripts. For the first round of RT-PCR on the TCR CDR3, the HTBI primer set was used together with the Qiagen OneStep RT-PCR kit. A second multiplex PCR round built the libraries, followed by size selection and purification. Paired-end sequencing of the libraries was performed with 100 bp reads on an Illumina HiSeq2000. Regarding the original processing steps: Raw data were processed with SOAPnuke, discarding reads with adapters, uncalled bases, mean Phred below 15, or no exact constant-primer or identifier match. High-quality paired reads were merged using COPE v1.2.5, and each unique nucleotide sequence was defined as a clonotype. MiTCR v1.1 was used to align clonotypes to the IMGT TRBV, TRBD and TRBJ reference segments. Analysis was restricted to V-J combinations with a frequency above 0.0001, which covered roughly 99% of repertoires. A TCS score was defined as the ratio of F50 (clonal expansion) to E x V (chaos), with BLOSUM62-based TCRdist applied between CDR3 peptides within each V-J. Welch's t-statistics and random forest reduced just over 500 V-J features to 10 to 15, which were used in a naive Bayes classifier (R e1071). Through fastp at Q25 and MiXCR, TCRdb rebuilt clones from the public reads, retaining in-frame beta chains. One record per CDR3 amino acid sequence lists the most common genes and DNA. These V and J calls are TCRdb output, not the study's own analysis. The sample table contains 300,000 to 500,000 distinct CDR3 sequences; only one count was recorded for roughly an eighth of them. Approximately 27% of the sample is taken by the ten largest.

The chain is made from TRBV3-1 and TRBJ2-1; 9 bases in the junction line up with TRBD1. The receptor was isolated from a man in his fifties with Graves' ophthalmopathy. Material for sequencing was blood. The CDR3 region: CASRDRGENEQFF. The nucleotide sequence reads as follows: TGTGCCAGCAGGGACAGGGGAGAAAATGAGCAGTTCTTC.